The 25 T cell receptor beta chains listed next were all sequenced from one sample in a study of T cell changes during pregnancy in multiple sclerosis. Sequencing used immunoSEQ multiplex PCR; TCRdb keeps in-frame clones, though not all of them. The table records about 42,000 clones, roughly 85% of them present only once. Specimen: CD4+ T cells from peripheral blood mononuclear cells, collected after pregnancy. Receptor source: a female donor with multiple sclerosis, enrolled in a pregnancy study.

This rearrangement joins TRBV18 to TRBJ1-1, with D tentatively TRBD1 (6 bases). Germline assignment: CDR1 KGHSH and CDR2 LQKENI. The V end lost 5 bases, the J end lost 6 bases, and 13 bases lay between the germline ends. CDR3 length: 13 residues. As DNA, the CDR3 is TGTGCCAGCTCAATCGGGGGGCCGGCTGAAGCTTTCTTT. Amino acid sequence: CASSIGGPAEAFF.

The chain joins TRBV2 to TRBJ1-1, with a weak D call TRBD1 (5 bases). Germline V gene lookup returns CDR1 SNHLY and CDR2 FYNNEI. CDR3 length equals 14 residues. V lost 5 bases and J 5 bases, leaving 15 bases between the germline ends. The CDR3 sequence: CASSLIPGGTEAFF. Here the CDR3 DNA reads TGTGCCAGCAGTCTGATACCGGGGGGTACTGAAGCTTTCTTT.

V usage is TRBV5-6 and J usage is TRBJ2-1; a weak D match, TRBD2 (6 bases). The CDR3 length is 18 residues. Looked up from germline, CDR1 is SGHDT and CDR2 is YYEEEE. Deletions cut 3 bases from V and 5 bases from J, with 24 bases between. The CDR3 region has the DNA TGTGCCAGCAGCTCGGGTCTTTATAGACTAGAAAATAACAATGAGCAGTTCTTC. It is translated as CASSSGLYRLENNNEQFF.

The chain recombines TRBV9 with TRBJ2-3; D possibly corresponds to TRBD2 (6 bases). CDR1 is SGDLS and CDR2 is YYNGEE in the germline V gene. V dropped 0 bases and J dropped 2 bases, with 13 bases sitting between them. This CDR3 has 16 residues. The CDR3 DNA reads TGTGCCAGCAGCGTAGGTAGTAGCGGCTACACAGATACGCAGTATTTT. This sequence encodes CASSVGSSGYTDTQYF. Supplemented by reference TRBV9 and TRBJ2-3, the full variable domain reads DSGVTQTPKHLITATGQRVTLRCSPRSGDLSVYWYQQSLDQGLQFLIQYYNGEERAKGNILERFSAQQFPDLHSELNLSSLELGDSALYFCASSVGSSGYTDTQYFGPGTRLTVL.

The rearrangement links TRBV25-1 to TRBJ2-3, with a possible D match to TRBD1 (5 bases). The CDR3 spans 13 residues. Trimming shortened V by 6 bases and J by 5 bases, and 12 bases separated the two germline ends. From germline, CDR1 is MGHDK and CDR2 SYGVNS. DNA for the CDR3: TGTGCCAGCAGCCTTAAGGGGTTAGATACGCAGTATTTT. Amino acids: CASSLKGLDTQYF. The full variable domain, its missing parts supplied by reference TRBV25-1 and TRBJ2-3, is EADIYQTPRYLVIGTGKKITLECSQTMGHDKMYWYQQDPGMELHLIHYSYGVNSTEKGDLSSESTVSRIRTEHFPLTLESARPSHTSQYLCASSLKGLDTQYFGPGTRLTVL.

The chain carries TRBV10-1 and TRBJ2-2; D is possibly TRBD1 (6 bases). Germline V gene sequence: CDR1 WNHNN, CDR2 SYGVQD (reference sequence). The V gene lost 1 base and the J gene lost 2 bases, with 8 bases spanning the gap. The CDR3 spans 15 residues. CDR3 sequence reads: CASSELGHNTGELFF. In DNA form, the CDR3 reads TGCGCCAGCAGTGAGTTGGGACATAACACCGGGGAGCTGTTTTTT.

CDR3 DNA: TGTGCCAGCTCACGCATAGAGGGGGTTAATTCACCCCTCCACTTT. Protein product: CASSRIEGVNSPLHF. This sequence joins TRBV18 and TRBJ1-6; maybe TRBD1 (6 bases). Between the trimmed V and J ends, which lost 4 bases and 6 bases, there was a span of 13 bases. The CDR3 sequence is 15 residues long. Germline CDR1 is KGHSH and CDR2 is LQKENI.

The CDR3, as DNA: TGCGCCAGCAGCCAAGATGTCATGGCGGGGGGACCCCGGGAGCAGTTCTTC. Protein: CASSQDVMAGGPREQFF. The genes are TRBV4-3 and TRBJ2-1; 8 nucleotides match TRBD2. Germline values: CDR1 LGHNA, CDR2 YSLEER. V shed 0 bases, J shed 10 bases, and the junction held 14 bases outside the gene matches. The CDR3 covers 17 residues.

The chain links TRBV18 to TRBJ1-2; D uncertain. V was shortened by 2 bases and J by 4 bases, with 11 bases between the two germline ends. The V gene's germline CDR1 is KGHSH and CDR2 LQKENI. This CDR3 is 14 amino acids long. CDR3 amino acids: CASSPSARGYGYTF. CDR3 nucleotide sequence: TGTGCCAGCTCACCATCTGCCAGAGGCTATGGCTACACCTTC.

The chain joins TRBV6-4 to TRBJ1-6; 9 bases match TRBD1. CDR1 is MRHNA, CDR2 SNTAGT, per germline. V trimming: 6 bases; J trimming: 7 bases; junction bases outside the gene matches: 7. The CDR3 has 15 amino acids. Here the CDR3 DNA reads TGTGCCAGCAGCCCGCGGACAGGGGTAAATTCACCCCTCCACTTT. It yields the protein CASSPRTGVNSPLHF.

CDR3: CASSFGLAVNEQFF. The CDR3 DNA reads TGTGCCAGCAGCTTCGGCCTAGCGGTGAATGAGCAGTTCTTC. The rearrangement joins TRBV5-4 to TRBJ2-1, with TRBD2 matching 7 bases. The CDR3 spans 14 residues. Trimming at V came to 2 bases and at J to 7 bases, leaving 6 bases not matched to a gene. CDR1 SGHNT and CDR2 YYREEE come from the germline V gene (reference sequence).

The chain is built from TRBV2 and TRBJ2-5, with TRBD2 matching over 7 bases. The CDR3 consists of 17 residues. The ends lost 4 bases at V and 2 bases at J; junction bases unmatched: 13. Looked up from germline, CDR1 is SNHLY and CDR2 is FYNNEI. Here the CDR3 DNA reads TGTGCCAGCAGTGTGGAGGTGGGGAGCGGGGTACAAGAGACCCAGTACTTC. Translation gives CASSVEVGSGVQETQYF.

The CDR3 reads CASSFGDRNNEQFF. The CDR3 nucleotides read TGCGCCAGCAGCTTTGGTGACAGGAACAATGAGCAGTTCTTC. This chain uses TRBV5-1 with TRBJ2-1; perhaps TRBD1 as D (6 bases). The V and J ends lost 2 bases and 5 bases respectively, with 11 bases between them. The CDR3 consists of 14 residues. Germline V gene sequence: CDR1 SGHRS, CDR2 YFSETQ.

The V call is TRBV7-2, the J call TRBJ2-7; D not certain. V lost 4 bases to trimming and J lost 4 bases, with 11 bases between them. The germline gives CDR1 SGHTA, CDR2 FQGNSA. CDR3 length: 13 amino acids. The chain's CDR3 is CASSSDSRYEQYF. CDR3 DNA sequence: TGTGCCAGCAGCTCCGATTCCAGGTACGAGCAGTACTTC.

The chain is built from TRBV7-2 and TRBJ2-2, with a tentative D call TRBD2 (7 bases). Trimming took 6 bases from V and 6 from J, leaving 14 bases between them. CDR1 and CDR2 from the germline V gene are SGHTA and FQGNSA. The CDR3 runs to 14 residues. The CDR3 DNA reads TGTGCCAGCAGACTAGGGGGGGCGGCCGGGGAGCTGTTTTTT. Protein: CASRLGGAAGELFF.

This chain links TRBV5-4 with TRBJ2-4, with 7 bases fitting TRBD1. V trimming: 5 bases; J trimming: 8 bases; junction bases outside the gene matches: 10. Germline lookup yields CDR1 SGHNT and CDR2 YYREEE (reference sequence). The CDR3 has 14 residues. This CDR3 is CASRTENQGDIQYF. The DNA for the CDR3 is TGTGCCAGCAGAACAGAAAATCAGGGGGACATTCAGTACTTC.

The chain uses TRBV7-3 and TRBJ2-7, with 10 positions matching TRBD1. The V gene end was trimmed by 4 bases and the J gene end by 5 bases; junction bases not matched to a gene: 8. There are 15 residues in the CDR3. The germline CDR1 and CDR2 sequences are SGHTA and FQGTGA. The CDR3 nucleotides read TGTGCCAGCAGCTCGGGAGGGACAGGGGCTCACGAGCAGTACTTC. As protein: CASSSGGTGAHEQYF. Combining the CDR3 with reference TRBV7-3 and TRBJ2-7 gives the whole variable domain GAGVSQTPSNKVTEKGKYVELRCDPISGHTALYWYRQSLGQGPEFLIYFQGTGAADDSGLPNDRFFAVRPEGSVSTLKIQRTERGDSAVYLCASSSGGTGAHEQYFGPGTRLTVT.

The chain couples TRBV10-2 to TRBJ1-5; tentative D call: TRBD1 (6 bases). The CDR3 runs 15 residues. Between the trimmed V and J ends, which lost 6 bases and 3 bases, there was a span of 15 bases. Germline-derived CDR1 and CDR2 are WSHSY and SAAADI. The CDR3 DNA follows: TGCGCCAGCAGACAGGGTGGGGGCTACAATCAGCCCCAGCATTTT. Translation: CASRQGGGYNQPQHF.

The V call is TRBV2, the J call TRBJ1-4, with D perhaps matching TRBD1 (5 bases). Germline CDR1 reads SNHLY; CDR2 reads FYNNEI. The V and J ends lost 7 bases and 5 bases respectively, with 11 bases between them. CDR3 length: 13 residues. The CDR3 DNA sequence: TGTGCCAGCACGCTCAGGGAAAATGAAAAACTGTTTTTT. Its protein is CASTLRENEKLFF. The full variable domain, with the rest looked up from reference TRBV2 and TRBJ1-4, is EPEVTQTPSHQVTQMGQEVILRCVPISNHLYFYWYRQILGQKVEFLVSFYNNEISEKSEIFDDQFSVERPDGSNFTLKIRSTKLEDSAMYFCASTLRENEKLFFGSGTQLSVL.

The chain recombines TRBV11-2 with TRBJ1-2, with 7 bases matching TRBD1. The V segment lost 1 base and the J segment 2 bases; nucleotides outside the gene matches: 7. CDR3 length equals 16 residues. Germline V gene sequence: CDR1 SGHAT, CDR2 FQNNGV. CDR3 sequence: CASSLGVTGRNYGYTF. In DNA, the CDR3 is TGTGCCAGCAGCTTAGGGGTGACAGGGCGCAACTATGGCTACACCTTC.

This clone came up once. The gene calls are TRBV19 and TRBJ2-7, with D possibly matching TRBD1 (5 bases). Germline loops: CDR1 LNHDA, CDR2 SQIVND (reference sequence). Trimming removed 5 bases from V and 5 bases from J, with 10 bases in between. This CDR3 is built from 12 residues. Here the CDR3 DNA reads TGTGCCAGTAGTGACCGCAGGGACGAGCAGTACTTC. Protein: CASSDRRDEQYF. The full variable domain, in which reference TRBV19 and TRBJ2-7 provide the parts outside the CDR3, is DGGITQSPKYLFRKEGQNVTLSCEQNLNHDAMYWYRQDPGQGLRLIYYSQIVNDFQKGDIAEGYSVSREKKESFPLTVTSAQKNPTAFYLCASSDRRDEQYFGPGTRLTVT.

The chain combines TRBV2 with TRBJ2-4; 14 bases are shared with TRBD2. Germline V gives CDR1 SNHLY, CDR2 FYNNEI. Trimming took 5 bases from V and 1 from J; bases not matched to a gene: 10. The CDR3 totals 19 residues. The chain's CDR3 is CASSPGTSGGPRAKNIQYF. In DNA form, the CDR3 reads TGTGCCAGCAGTCCCGGGACTAGCGGGGGCCCTCGGGCCAAAAACATTCAGTACTTC.

The J gene is TRBJ2-3, the V gene TRBV10-3, with D perhaps matching TRBD2 (6 bases). The CDR3 spans 14 residues. Germline CDR1 ENHRY, CDR2 SYGVKD. V was pared by 3 bases and J by 3 bases, with 10 bases between. Written as DNA, the CDR3 is TGTGCCATCAGTGAACTAGCAGGAACAGATACGCAGTATTTT. Translated, it gives CAISELAGTDTQYF.

V gene TRBV18 combines with J gene TRBJ1-5; a weak D match, TRBD1 (5 bases). The V gene lost 2 bases and the J gene lost 2 bases, with 16 bases spanning the gap. The CDR3 runs 17 residues. Germline values: CDR1 KGHSH, CDR2 LQKENI. CDR3 nucleotide sequence: TGTGCCAGCTCACCAGAACAGGCCCGCTTGGGCAATCAGCCCCAGCATTTT. It yields the protein CASSPEQARLGNQPQHF.

The chain has TRBV30 and TRBJ1-5, with 10 bases aligning to TRBD1. Germline values: CDR1 GTSNPN, CDR2 SVGIG (reference sequence). Trimming took 3 bases from V and 7 from J; bases not matched to a gene: 6. The CDR3 length is 14 residues. This CDR3 is CAWRPTGGGQPQHF. The DNA for the CDR3 is TGTGCCTGGAGACCGACAGGGGGCGGACAGCCCCAGCATTTT.